Listed below are T cell receptor beta chains from one sample, sequenced in a study of spatial heterogeneity in lung cancer. Each CDR3 protein gets one entry after TCRdb re-called the 5' RACE reads with MiXCR. This sample has around 23,000 distinct CDR3 sequences, with roughly 4.6% found just once. The specimen comprised PBMCs, sampled at surgery. The receptors were gathered from a male donor with early-stage non-small cell lung cancer. CDR3s include the opening cysteine and the closing phenylalanine or tryptophan. Fields, in order: V gene, J gene, D gene, clone size, CDR3 DNA, CDR3 protein. The D gene is left open where the match is weak. Part of the rows lack a size; the others show once, few, many or a class for expanded clones.

>TRBV6-2/TRBV6-3|TRBJ2-3|TRBD2|once
TGTGCCAGCAGTTACTCGCGGGGGACCACCCCCACAGATACGCAGTATTTT
CASSYSRGTTPTDTQYF
>TRBV24-1|TRBJ2-1|TRBD2|many
TGTGCCACCAGCCCCGGGACTAGGCTTTTTTACAATGAGCAGTTCTTC
CATSPGTRLFYNEQFF
>TRBV28|TRBJ1-6|NA|many
TGTGCCAGCAGCCCTTACAGGGCCCGGTCACCCCTCCACTTT
CASSPYRARSPLHF
>TRBV12-3/TRBV12-4|TRBJ1-1|NA|many
TGTGCCAGCAGCCCCGCAGGATACACTGAAGCTTTCTTT
CASSPAGYTEAFF
>TRBV7-2|TRBJ2-7|TRBD2|many
TGTGCCAGCAGCCCCAGACTAGCGGGAGTCGGCTACGAGCAGTACTTC
CASSPRLAGVGYEQYF
>TRBV6-6|TRBJ2-5|NA|many
TGTGCCAGCAGAAAGGAGGGGGGGGAGACCCAGTACTTC
CASRKEGGETQYF
>TRBV20-1|TRBJ2-1|NA|many
TGCAGTGCCCGTCGCCCCATGGGGTACAATGAGCAGTTCTTC
CSARRPMGYNEQFF
>TRBV3-1|TRBJ1-5|NA|few
TGTGCCAGCAGCCACCTACCAGGTCACGGGTCGGGTCAGCCCCAGCATTTT
CASSHLPGHGSGQPQHF
>TRBV30|TRBJ1-1|NA|few
TGTGCCTGGAGTGCAGGTTCGGGGGGAGCTTTCTTT
CAWSAGSGGAFF
>TRBV27|TRBJ2-2|NA|many
TGTGCCAGCAGCCTAGTTTCTCGGTCCGGGGAGCTGTTTTTT
CASSLVSRSGELFF
>TRBV10-3|TRBJ2-2|TRBD1|many
TGTGCCATCAGTGGACAGGGCCTTTCGGACACCGGGGAGCTGTTTTTT
CAISGQGLSDTGELFF
>TRBV7-9|TRBJ1-1|NA|many
TGTGCCAGCAGCTTAACCGAAAGCACTGAAGCTTTCTTT
CASSLTESTEAFF
>TRBV12-3/TRBV12-4|TRBJ2-3|TRBD1|many
TGTGCCAGCAGTCCCGGACAGGGGAAGTATTTT
CASSPGQGKYF
>TRBV28|TRBJ2-2|TRBD2|NA
TGTGCCAGCACCCATACTAGCGGGGGGCCCACCGGGGAGCTGTTTTTT
CASTHTSGGPTGELFF
>TRBV13|TRBJ2-1|TRBD2|many
TGTGCCAGCAGCTTTAGCGGGTACGAGCAGTTCTTC
CASSFSGYEQFF
>TRBV2|TRBJ2-1|NA|many
TGTGCCAGCAGTGCCTTACGTGCGGAGCAGTTCTTC
CASSALRAEQFF
>TRBV28|TRBJ2-3|NA|many
TGTGCCAGCAGCCTCGACAGAGGGGGCACAGATACGCAGTATTTT
CASSLDRGGTDTQYF
>TRBV19|TRBJ2-7|NA|many
TGTGCCAGTAGTATCGGACGGACCCCCTCCCACGAGCAGTACTTC
CASSIGRTPSHEQYF
>TRBV28|TRBJ1-2|NA|many
TGTGCCAGCAGAACGGGCCAGGACGTGGGCTACACCTTC
CASRTGQDVGYTF
>TRBV27|TRBJ2-7|TRBD1|many
TGTGCCAGCAGTTCCCCCCGACAGGGGAAGTACGAGCAGTACTTC
CASSSPRQGKYEQYF
>TRBV7-9|TRBJ1-5|NA|many
TGTGCCAGCAGCTTAGCGCAGGGCCCCAATTTTGTCGGAGCATATCAGCCCCAGCATTTT
CASSLAQGPNFVGAYQPQHF